Listed here is a single TCR beta chain. V lost 8 bases, J lost 0 bases, and 11 bases lay in between. Germline-derived CDR1 and CDR2 are MGHDK and SYGVNS. The CDR3 extends over 14 amino acids. This specimen belongs to a study of coeliac disease. Study information: Without high-resolution HLA typing, biased TRBV7-2 usage was examined as a proof of principle.

Assay: immunoSEQ multiplex PCR; the TCRdb copy retains only in-frame clones and omits some. This sample yields approximately 8,500 clones, of which 57% are seen a single time; about 10% belongs to the top ten. One frozen approximately 500,000-cell aliquot per fraction was sequenced. This receptor was obtained from a woman in her fifties or sixties with celiac disease. Sample: intraepithelial lymphocytes from the gut. J is TRBJ1-5 and V is TRBV25-1; D gene ambiguous. The CDR3 loop is CASELIGSNQPQHF. CDR3 nucleotides: TGTGCCAGCGAGTTGATCGGTAGCAATCAGCCCCAGCATTTT.